This T cell receptor beta chain was profiled in a study of cytomegalovirus exposure and HLA in healthy donors. On the study more broadly: A later analysis reported the 120 validation repertoires used the same platform as the approximately 660 first-cohort repertoires. Study results and limitations: Among TCR beta chains, those listed as cytomegalovirus-associated numbered roughly 150. The study found most TCR sequences rare, yet found some public TCRs in many donors.

Sequencing used immunoSEQ multiplex PCR; TCRdb keeps in-frame clones, though not all of them. The table records about 160,000 clones, approximately 86% of them present only once. On this clone: What it binds is not known.

In germline, CDR1 is SGHVS, CDR2 FQNEAQ. The CDR3 is 17 residues long. The V end lost 5 bases, the J end lost 6 bases, and 25 bases lay between the germline ends. This rearrangement joins TRBV7-8 to TRBJ1-1; D gene unclear. Material: PBMCs. The source is a woman aged 18-29 years in good health and CMV-seronegative. The CDR3 spells CASSLRVFLVVPAEAFF. For the CDR3, the DNA is TGTGCCAGCAGCCTTCGGGTCTTTTTGGTAGTTCCAGCTGAAGCTTTCTTT.